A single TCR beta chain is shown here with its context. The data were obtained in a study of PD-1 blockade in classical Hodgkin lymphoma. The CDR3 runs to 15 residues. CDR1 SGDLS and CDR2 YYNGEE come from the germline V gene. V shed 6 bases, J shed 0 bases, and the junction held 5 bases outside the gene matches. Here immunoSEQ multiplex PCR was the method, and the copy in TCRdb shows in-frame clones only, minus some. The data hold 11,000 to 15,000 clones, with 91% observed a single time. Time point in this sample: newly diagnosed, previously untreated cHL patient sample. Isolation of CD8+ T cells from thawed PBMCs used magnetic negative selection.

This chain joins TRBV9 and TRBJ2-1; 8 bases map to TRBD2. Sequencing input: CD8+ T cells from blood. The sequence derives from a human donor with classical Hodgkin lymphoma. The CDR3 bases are TGTGCCAGCAACATAGCGGGACTCTCCTACAATGAGCAGTTCTTC. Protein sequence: CASNIAGLSYNEQFF.